This TCR beta chain was sequenced in a study of T cells in Graves' hyperthyroidism and ophthalmopathy. PBMCs were derived from under 13 ml fresh peripheral blood. Researchers amplified the TCR beta CDR3 regions from RNA transcripts. The study used the HTBI primer set for a first-round RT-PCR of the TCR CDR3. Using its own MiXCR run on the multiplex PCR reads, TCRdb lists one record per CDR3 protein. In the table there are 200,000 to 300,000 distinct CDR3 sequences, approximately 23% of which are singletons. This clonotype was picked up a small number of times. Trimming took off 6 bases at V and 0 bases at J, with 12 bases between the two ends. Germline-derived CDR1 and CDR2 are MNHEY and SVGAGI. CDR3 size: 15 residues.

Sequencing was done on a sample of blood. The chain uses TRBV6-5 and TRBJ1-5; no clear D gene. This TCR was sampled from a woman in her thirties or forties with Graves' ophthalmopathy. The CDR3 protein is CASRVTGYSNQPQHF. DNA for the CDR3: TGTGCCAGCAGGGTGACGGGCTATAGCAATCAGCCCCAGCATTTT.